This T cell receptor (beta chain) comes out of a study of cytomegalovirus exposure and HLA in healthy donors. Points on this clone: The antigen remains undetermined.

The study's findings and limits: A later analysis linked a missense DCLRE1C variant to TCR beta V- and J-gene trimming. Data from an earlier analysis indicated that most TCR beta V segments were productive either about 90% or about 30% of the time. Presence/absence results assume similar sequencing depth per donor, which may not hold.

The PCR employed 60 Vbeta primers together with 13 Jbeta primers. The method was immunoSEQ multiplex PCR; TCRdb's version includes in-frame clones alone and lacks a portion of them. The sample records roughly 100,000 clones, roughly three quarters being singletons. The sample comprised PBMCs. This clonotype originated in a female donor in good health and CMV-seronegative.

CDR3 residues: CATSNPGGTDTQYF. As DNA, the CDR3 is TGTGCCACCAGCAACCCCGGGGGCACAGATACGCAGTATTTT. The chain combines TRBV15 with TRBJ2-3; possible D gene TRBD2, 5 bases. V lost 4 bases and J lost 1, with 9 bases in between. Germline V lookup: CDR1 LNHNV, CDR2 YYDKDF (reference sequence). This CDR3 has 14 amino acids. Full variable domain (remainder filled in from reference TRBV15 and TRBJ2-3): DAMVIQNPRYQVTQFGKPVTLSCSQTLNHNVMYWYQQKSSQAPKLLFHYYDKDFNNEADTPDNFQSRRPNTSFCFLDIRSPGLGDTAMYLCATSNPGGTDTQYFGPGTRLTVL.